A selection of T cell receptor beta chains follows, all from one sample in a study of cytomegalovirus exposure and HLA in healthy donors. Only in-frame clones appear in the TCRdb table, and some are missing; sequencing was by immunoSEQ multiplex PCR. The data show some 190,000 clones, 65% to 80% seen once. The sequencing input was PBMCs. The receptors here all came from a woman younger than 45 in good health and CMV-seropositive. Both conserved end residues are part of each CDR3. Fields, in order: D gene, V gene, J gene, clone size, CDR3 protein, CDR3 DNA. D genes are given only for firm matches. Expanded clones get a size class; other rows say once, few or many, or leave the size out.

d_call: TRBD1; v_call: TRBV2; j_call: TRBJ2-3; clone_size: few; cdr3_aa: CASRNRGYTDTQYF; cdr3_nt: TGTGCCAGCAGGAACAGGGGATACACAGATACGCAGTATTTT
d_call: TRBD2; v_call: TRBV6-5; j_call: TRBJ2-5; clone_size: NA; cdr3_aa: CASSVASGGAETQYF; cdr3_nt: TGTGCCAGCAGTGTGGCTAGCGGGGGGGCGGAGACCCAGTACTTC
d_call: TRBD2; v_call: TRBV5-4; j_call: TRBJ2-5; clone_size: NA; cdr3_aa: CASSPRNLAGARETQYF; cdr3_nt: TGTGCCAGCAGCCCCCGGAACTTAGCGGGGGCGAGGGAGACCCAGTACTTC
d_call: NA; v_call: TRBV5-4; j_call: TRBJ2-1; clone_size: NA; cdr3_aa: CASSPPTTYNEQFF; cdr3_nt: TGTGCCAGCAGCCCACCGACAACATACAATGAGCAGTTCTTC
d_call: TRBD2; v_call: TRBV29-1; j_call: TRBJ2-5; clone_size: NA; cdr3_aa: CSVGTSGITQYF; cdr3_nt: TGCAGCGTCGGGACTAGCGGGATAACCCAGTACTTC
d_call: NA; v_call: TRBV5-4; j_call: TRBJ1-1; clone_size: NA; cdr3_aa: CASSLPMNTEAFF; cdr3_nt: TGTGCCAGCAGCTTGCCAATGAACACTGAAGCTTTCTTT
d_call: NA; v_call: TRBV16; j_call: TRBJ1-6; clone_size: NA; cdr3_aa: CASSQGRGYNSPLHF; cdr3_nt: TGTGCCAGCAGCCAAGGAAGGGGATATAATTCACCCCTCCACTTT
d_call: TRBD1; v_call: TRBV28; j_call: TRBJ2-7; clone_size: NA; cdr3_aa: CASRTGQGPYEQCF; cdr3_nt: TGTGCCAGCAGGACGGGACAGGGGCCCTACGAGCAGTGCTTC
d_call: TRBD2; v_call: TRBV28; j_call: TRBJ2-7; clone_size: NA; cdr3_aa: CASRLSGELNSYEQYF; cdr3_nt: TGTGCCAGCAGACTTAGCGGGGAGCTGAACTCCTACGAGCAGTACTTC
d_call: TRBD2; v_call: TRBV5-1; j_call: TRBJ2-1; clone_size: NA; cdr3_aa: CASSPGLADVSEQFF; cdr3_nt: TGCGCCAGCAGCCCCGGGCTAGCGGACGTCTCGGAGCAGTTCTTC
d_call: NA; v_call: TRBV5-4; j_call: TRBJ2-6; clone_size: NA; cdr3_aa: CASRLEGPAPGANVLTF; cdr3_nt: TGTGCCAGCAGGTTGGAGGGGCCGGCCCCTGGGGCCAACGTCCTGACTTTC
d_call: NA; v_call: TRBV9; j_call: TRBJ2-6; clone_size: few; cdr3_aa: CASSVAPRGSGANVLTF; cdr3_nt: TGTGCCAGCAGCGTAGCTCCCAGGGGCTCTGGGGCCAACGTCCTGACTTTC
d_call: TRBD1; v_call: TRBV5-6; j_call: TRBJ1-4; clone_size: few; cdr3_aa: CASSSPGQGASNEKLFF; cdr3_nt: TGTGCCAGCAGCTCACCGGGACAGGGGGCCTCTAATGAAAAACTGTTTTTT
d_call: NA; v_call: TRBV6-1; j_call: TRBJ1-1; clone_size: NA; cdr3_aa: CASSEVAGALTEAFF; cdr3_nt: TGTGCCAGCAGTGAAGTGGCAGGGGCCCTCACTGAAGCTTTCTTT
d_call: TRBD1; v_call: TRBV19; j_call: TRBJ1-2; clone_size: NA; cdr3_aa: CAKDRGKAYGYTF; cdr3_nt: TGTGCCAAAGACAGGGGGAAAGCCTATGGCTACACCTTC
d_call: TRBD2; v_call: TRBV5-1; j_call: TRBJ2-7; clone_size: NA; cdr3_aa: CASSLGGGGPYEQYF; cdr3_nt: TGCGCCAGCAGCTTGGGCGGGGGGGGACCTTACGAGCAGTACTTC
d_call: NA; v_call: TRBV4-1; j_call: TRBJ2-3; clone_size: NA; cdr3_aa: CASSQDRDTQYF; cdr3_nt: TGCGCCAGCAGCCAAGATAGAGATACGCAGTATTTT
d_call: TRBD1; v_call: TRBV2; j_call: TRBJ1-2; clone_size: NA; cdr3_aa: CASTPRDRVDYGYTF; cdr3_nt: TGTGCCAGCACTCCCCGGGACAGGGTAGACTATGGCTACACCTTC
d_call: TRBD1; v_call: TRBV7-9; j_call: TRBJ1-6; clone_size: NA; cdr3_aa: CSSSTGQGDGSPLHF; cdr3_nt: TGTTCCAGCAGCACAGGACAGGGGGATGGTTCACCCCTCCACTTT
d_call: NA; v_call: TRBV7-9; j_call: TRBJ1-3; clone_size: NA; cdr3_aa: CASSTGGNTIYF; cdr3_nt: TGTGCCAGCAGTACAGGGGGAAACACCATATATTTT
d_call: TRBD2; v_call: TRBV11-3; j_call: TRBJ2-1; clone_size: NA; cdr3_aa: CASSPGLAWGREQFF; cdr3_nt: TGTGCCAGCAGCCCGGGACTAGCGTGGGGGCGGGAGCAGTTCTTC
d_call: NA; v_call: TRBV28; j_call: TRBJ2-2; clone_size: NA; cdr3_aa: CASSRSGPGELFF; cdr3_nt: TGTGCCAGCAGTCGCAGTGGGCCCGGGGAGCTGTTTTTT
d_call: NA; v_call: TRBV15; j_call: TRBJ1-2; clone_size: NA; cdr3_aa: CATSRQQPNYGYTF; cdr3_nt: TGTGCCACCAGCAGACAACAGCCTAACTATGGCTACACCTTC
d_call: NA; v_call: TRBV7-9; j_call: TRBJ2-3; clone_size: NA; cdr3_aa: CSSSDAGQTDTQYF; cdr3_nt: TGTTCCAGCAGCGACGCGGGGCAGACAGATACGCAGTATTTT
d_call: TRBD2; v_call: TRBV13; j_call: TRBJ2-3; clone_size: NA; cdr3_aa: CASSLGSSGTQYF; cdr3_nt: TGTGCCAGCAGCTTAGGGTCTAGCGGAACGCAGTATTTT
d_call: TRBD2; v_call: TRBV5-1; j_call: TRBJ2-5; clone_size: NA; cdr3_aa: CASSFRSVAGGETQYF; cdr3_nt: TGCGCCAGCAGCTTTCGTTCCGTAGCGGGGGGGGAGACCCAGTACTTC
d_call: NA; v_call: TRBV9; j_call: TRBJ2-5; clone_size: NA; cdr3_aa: CASSPAGGMETQYF; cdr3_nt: TGTGCCAGCAGCCCGGCAGGGGGGATGGAGACCCAGTACTTC
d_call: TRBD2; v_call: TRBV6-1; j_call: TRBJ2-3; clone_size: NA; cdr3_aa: CASTEGGWGTDTQYF; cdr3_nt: TGTGCCAGCACCGAGGGAGGGTGGGGGACAGATACGCAGTATTTT
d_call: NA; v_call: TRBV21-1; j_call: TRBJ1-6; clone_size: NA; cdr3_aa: CASSAIRGTGKRSPLHF; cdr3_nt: TGTGCCAGCAGCGCAATACGAGGGACAGGGAAACGTTCACCCCTCCACTTT
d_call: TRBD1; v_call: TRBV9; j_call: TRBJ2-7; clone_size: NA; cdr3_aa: CASSGQGERPYEQYF; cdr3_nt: TGTGCCAGCAGCGGTCAGGGGGAAAGACCCTACGAGCAGTACTTC
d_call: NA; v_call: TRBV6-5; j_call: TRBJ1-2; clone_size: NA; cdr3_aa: CASNGRDGYGYTF; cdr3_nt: TGTGCCAGCAACGGGAGGGATGGGTATGGCTACACCTTC
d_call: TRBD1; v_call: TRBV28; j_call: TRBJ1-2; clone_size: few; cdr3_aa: CASTKTGGFWNYGYTF; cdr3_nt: TGTGCCAGCACCAAGACAGGGGGCTTTTGGAACTATGGCTACACCTTC
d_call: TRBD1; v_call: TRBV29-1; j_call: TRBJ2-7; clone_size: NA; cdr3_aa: CSVGGLMGQGAYEQYF; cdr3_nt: TGCAGCGTGGGGGGCCTGATGGGACAGGGGGCCTACGAGCAGTACTTC
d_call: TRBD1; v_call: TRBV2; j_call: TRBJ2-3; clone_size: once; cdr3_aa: CAQGQGAIDTQYF; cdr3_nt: TGTGCCCAGGGACAGGGGGCAATAGATACGCAGTATTTT
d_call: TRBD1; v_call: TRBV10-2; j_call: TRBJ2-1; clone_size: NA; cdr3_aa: CASITGGYNEQFF; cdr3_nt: TGCGCCAGCATCACAGGGGGCTACAATGAGCAGTTCTTC
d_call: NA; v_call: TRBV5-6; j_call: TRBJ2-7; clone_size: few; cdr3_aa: CASSAGTAPYEQYF; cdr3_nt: TGTGCCAGCAGCGCGGGGACAGCTCCCTACGAGCAGTACTTC
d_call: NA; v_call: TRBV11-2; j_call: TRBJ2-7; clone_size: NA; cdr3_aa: CASSPRTDGYEQYF; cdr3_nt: TGTGCCAGCAGCCCAAGGACAGACGGGTACGAGCAGTACTTC
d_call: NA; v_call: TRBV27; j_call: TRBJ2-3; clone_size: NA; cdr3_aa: CASRPREISTDTQYF; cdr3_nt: TGTGCCAGCAGACCCCGGGAGATTAGCACAGATACGCAGTATTTT
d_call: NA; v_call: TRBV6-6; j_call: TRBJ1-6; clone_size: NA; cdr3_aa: CASGGTQNSPLHF; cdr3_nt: TGTGCCAGCGGGGGGACCCAAAATTCACCCCTCCACTTT
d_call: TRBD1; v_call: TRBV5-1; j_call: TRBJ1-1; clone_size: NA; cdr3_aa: CASSFDRANTEVFF; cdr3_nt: TGCGCCAGCAGCTTCGACAGGGCGAACACTGAAGTTTTCTTT
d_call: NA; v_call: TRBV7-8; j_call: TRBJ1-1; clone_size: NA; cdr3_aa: CASSEEGGVRTEAFF; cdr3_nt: TGTGCCAGCAGCGAAGAAGGGGGAGTGAGAACTGAAGCTTTCTTT
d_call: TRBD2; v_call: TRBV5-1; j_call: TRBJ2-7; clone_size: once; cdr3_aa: CASSSDPGLAAEQYF; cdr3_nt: TGCGCCAGCAGCTCTGATCCGGGACTAGCGGCCGAGCAGTACTTC
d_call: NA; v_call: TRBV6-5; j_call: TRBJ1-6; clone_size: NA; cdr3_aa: CASSYSRGGNSPLHF; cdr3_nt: TGTGCCAGCAGTTACTCGAGAGGGGGTAATTCACCCCTCCACTTT
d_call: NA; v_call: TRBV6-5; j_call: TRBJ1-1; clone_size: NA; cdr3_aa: CASSYSYNTEAFF; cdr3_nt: TGTGCCAGCAGTTACTCCTACAACACTGAAGCTTTCTTT
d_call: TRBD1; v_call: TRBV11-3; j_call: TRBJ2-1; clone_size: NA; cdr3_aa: CASSLATGVAEQFF; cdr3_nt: TGTGCCAGCAGCTTAGCCACAGGGGTGGCTGAGCAGTTCTTC
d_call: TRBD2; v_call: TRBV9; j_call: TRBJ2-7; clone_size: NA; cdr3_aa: CASSEGLAGERQYF; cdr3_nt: TGTGCCAGCAGCGAGGGCCTAGCGGGGGAGAGGCAGTACTTC
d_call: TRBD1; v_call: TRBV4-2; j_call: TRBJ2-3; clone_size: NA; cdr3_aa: CASSDGRDRFADTQYF; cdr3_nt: TGTGCCAGCAGCGACGGTAGGGACAGGTTTGCAGATACGCAGTATTTT
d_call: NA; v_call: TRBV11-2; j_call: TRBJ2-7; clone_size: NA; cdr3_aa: CASSLYNRVVGEQYF; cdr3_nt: TGTGCCAGCAGCTTATACAACAGGGTGGTGGGCGAGCAGTACTTC
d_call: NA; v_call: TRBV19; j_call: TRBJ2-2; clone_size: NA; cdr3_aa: CASSIASGELFF; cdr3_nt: TGTGCCAGTAGTATAGCATCCGGGGAGCTGTTTTTT
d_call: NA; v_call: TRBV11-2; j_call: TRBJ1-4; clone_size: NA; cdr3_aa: CASNLGVGTNEKLFF; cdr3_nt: TGTGCCAGCAACCTGGGAGTTGGAACTAATGAAAAACTGTTTTTT
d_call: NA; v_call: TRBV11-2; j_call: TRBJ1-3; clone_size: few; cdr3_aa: CASSPIPGGNTIYF; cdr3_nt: TGTGCCAGCAGCCCGATTCCAGGAGGAAACACCATATATTTT
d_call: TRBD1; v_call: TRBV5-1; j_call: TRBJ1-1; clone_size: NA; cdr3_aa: CASSPLTGMNTEAFF; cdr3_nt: TGCGCCAGCAGCCCTTTGACAGGGATGAACACTGAAGCTTTCTTT
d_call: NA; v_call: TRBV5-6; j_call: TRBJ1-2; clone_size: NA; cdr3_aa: CASSQTVNYGYTF; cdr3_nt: TGTGCCAGCAGCCAGACAGTGAACTATGGCTACACCTTC